A single sample is the source of the 11 T cell receptor beta chains below, sequenced in a study of cytomegalovirus exposure and HLA in healthy donors. It was with 60 Vbeta and 13 Jbeta primers that the PCR ran. Only in-frame clones appear in the TCRdb table, and some are missing; sequencing was by immunoSEQ multiplex PCR. The table shows 120,000 to 150,000 clones, with around 80% occurring only once. Specimen: PBMCs. These receptors all come from a woman in her thirties in good health and CMV-seronegative.

The chain is built from TRBV2 and TRBJ1-5, with 11 bases matching TRBD1. The CDR3 runs to 16 residues. The V and J ends lost 6 bases and 7 bases, in that order; junction bases with no gene match: 11. CDR1 is SNHLY and CDR2 is FYNNEI in the germline V gene. The CDR3 loop is CASSESGTGGRQPQHF. CDR3 DNA: TGTGCCAGCAGCGAATCCGGGACAGGGGGACGCCAGCCCCAGCATTTT.

The CDR3 spells CSVVLLNTEAFF. In DNA form, the CDR3 reads TGCAGCGTTGTTCTACTTAACACTGAAGCTTTCTTT. The chain has TRBV29-1 and TRBJ1-1; D unclear. There are 12 residues in the CDR3. V was trimmed by 4 bases and J by 2 bases, leaving 8 bases between them. The germline V gene has CDR1 SQVTM and CDR2 ANQGSEA.

This sequence joins TRBV6-6 and TRBJ1-4; TRBD1 matches 7 bases. V trimming: 10 bases; J trimming: 6 bases; junction bases outside the gene matches: 8. The length of the CDR3 is 13 residues. The germline gives CDR1 MNHNY, CDR2 SVGAGI (reference sequence). The CDR3 DNA reads TGTGCCACCCGGTGGCAGGGGGATGAAAAACTGTTTTTT. Protein product: CATRWQGDEKLFF.

The rearrangement uses TRBV27 and TRBJ2-3; possible D gene TRBD1, 5 bases. With 6 bases removed from V and 2 bases from J, the gap between germline ends came to 18 bases. The CDR3 length is 16 residues. Germline assignment: CDR1 MNHEY and CDR2 SMNVEV (reference sequence). The chain's CDR3 is CASSRGGARPTDTQYF. CDR3 sequence (DNA): TGTGCCAGCAGCCGAGGTGGGGCCCGTCCCACAGATACGCAGTATTTT.

A word on this clone: A read error may produce the germline difference seen at one junction end. The CDR3 region is CSSSYYNYGYTF. The CDR3 DNA follows: TGTTCCAGCAGCTACTACAACTATGGCTACACCTTC. The chain carries TRBV7-9 and TRBJ1-2; D gene unclear. The CDR3 runs 12 residues. The germline CDR1 and CDR2 sequences are SEHNR and FQNEAQ (reference sequence).

J is TRBJ2-1 and V is TRBV27; 9 nucleotides match TRBD1. Germline V lookup: CDR1 MNHEY, CDR2 SMNVEV (reference sequence). The ends lost 3 bases at V and 4 bases at J; junction bases unmatched: 4. This CDR3 contains 15 residues. CDR3 loop: CASSLGTGWYNEQFF. DNA of the CDR3: TGTGCCAGCAGTTTGGGGACAGGGTGGTACAATGAGCAGTTCTTC.

A few counts support this clone. This rearrangement joins TRBV5-6 to TRBJ1-4; a weak D match, TRBD1 (6 bases). The CDR3 is made up of 15 amino acids. CDR1 and CDR2 (germline): SGHDT, YYEEEE. V lost 0 bases and J 8 bases, leaving 14 bases between the germline ends. CDR3 sequence reads: CASSLAGALNEKLFF. CDR3 DNA: TGTGCCAGCAGCTTGGCAGGGGCCCTAAACGAAAAACTGTTTTTT.

V usage is TRBV29-1 and J usage is TRBJ2-1; 7 bases line up with TRBD2. Germline loops: CDR1 SQVTM, CDR2 ANQGSEA. The CDR3 totals 13 residues. After removal of 6 bases from V and 7 bases from J, the junction contained 9 bases not matched to a gene. The CDR3 loop reads CSVRPGGLNEQFF. In DNA form, the CDR3 reads TGCAGCGTGCGACCGGGAGGTTTAAATGAGCAGTTCTTC.

The genes are TRBV19 and TRBJ2-2; TRBD1 matches at 12 bases. V shed 8 bases and J 7 bases; nucleotides not matched to a gene: 5. The germline V gene has CDR1 LNHDA and CDR2 SQIVND (reference sequence). CDR3 size: 14 residues. Here the CDR3 reads CASWDRGRVGELFF. In DNA, the CDR3 is TGTGCCAGTTGGGACAGGGGGCGAGTCGGGGAGCTGTTTTTT.

This clone appeared a single time. This chain joins TRBV7-6 and TRBJ2-5; D remains unclear. Trimming cost V 5 bases and J 3 bases, with 4 bases left between them. CDR1 and CDR2 (germline): SGHVS, FNYEAQ. This CDR3 region has 11 residues. The CDR3 spells CASSHKETQYF. CDR3 bases: TGTGCCAGCAGCCACAAAGAGACCCAGTACTTC.

The chain employs TRBV18 and TRBJ2-1, with 8 bases identical to TRBD2. After removal of 3 bases from V and 11 bases from J, the junction contained 6 bases not matched to a gene. The germline V gene encodes CDR1 KGHSH and CDR2 LQKENI. The CDR3 runs to 13 residues. CDR3 nucleotides: TGTGCCAGCTCACCCGGGGGGGGTGTAAAGCAGTTCTTC. Translating gives CASSPGGGVKQFF.